Listed here is a single T cell receptor beta chain. Its cognate antigen is unknown. The table came from immunoSEQ multiplex PCR; TCRdb's copy has only in-frame clones and leaves some out. The sample yields approximately 200,000 clones, 90% to 95% seen once. This entry comes from a study of T cell responses to AZD1222 COVID-19 vaccine. The ends were cut back, 2 bases at V and 7 bases at J, with 15 bases in the middle. This CDR3 spans 15 amino acids. Germline assignment: CDR1 MDHEN and CDR2 SYDVKM. Findings of the study overall: Baseline seropositives among AZD1222 recipients totaled only 6 or 7. Regions left unmutated in variants are reportedly the target of nearly half of spike-specific TCRs. The donors showed a predominance of white British ancestry and of females, with possible underestimation of clonal diversity. Spike-specific TCRs gained breadth and depth after people received two AZD1222 doses.

This chain links TRBV28 with TRBJ2-1; D may be TRBD1 or TRBD2 (5 bases each). The specimen comprised peripheral blood, sampled 28 days after the second dose of the MenACWY control vaccine. This receptor was obtained from an adult who received the MenACWY meningococcal vaccine as a control. CDR3 coding DNA: TGTGCCAGCAGTTTAGGGACCGACTTTAGGAATGAGCAGTTCTTC. It encodes CASSLGTDFRNEQFF. Full variable domain (missing parts from reference TRBV28 and TRBJ2-1): DVKVTQSSRYLVKRTGEKVFLECVQDMDHENMFWYRQDPGLGLRLIYFSYDVKMKEKGDIPEGYSVSREKKERFSLILESASTNQTSMYLCASSLGTDFRNEQFFGPGTRLTVL.